This passage covers 8 T cell receptor beta chains from one sample sequenced in a study of Graves' ophthalmopathy and Graves' hyperthyroidism. From RNA, the CDR3 regions of TCR beta chains were amplified and sequenced. The authors performed first-round RT-PCR with HTBI primers and then a second-round multiplex PCR. TCRdb reprocessed the multiplex PCR reads with MiXCR, giving one entry per CDR3 protein. The repertoire holds about 1.1 million distinct CDR3 sequences, with 35% to 45% as singletons. Sequencing was done on a sample of peripheral blood or thyroid tissue (not recorded which). Every receptor here comes from an adult man with Graves' hyperthyroidism.

This clonotype appeared many times. The chain is built from TRBV5-1 and TRBJ1-2; D gene ambiguous. Trimming removed 5 bases from V and 3 bases from J, with 11 bases in between. Per germline, CDR1 SGHRS and CDR2 YFSETQ. The CDR3 runs to 13 residues. The CDR3 region has the DNA TGCGCCAGCAGTTCTGGGAGTCACTATGGCTACACCTTC. This translates into CASSSGSHYGYTF.

This sequence joins TRBV2 and TRBJ2-5; D call uncertain. Between the trimmed V and J ends, which lost 8 bases and 3 bases, there was a span of 4 bases. Germline CDR1 reads SNHLY; CDR2 reads FYNNEI. The CDR3 has 10 residues. The CDR3 loop is CASFKETQYF. The CDR3 coding sequence is TGTGCCAGCTTCAAAGAGACCCAGTACTTC.

This clonotype was seen ten or more times. The gene calls are TRBV10-2 and TRBJ2-7, with 9 positions matching TRBD1. J was trimmed by 1 base and V by 5 bases; bases with no gene match: 12. This CDR3 contains 17 residues. The germline CDR1 and CDR2 sequences are WSHSY and SAAADI. Here the CDR3 reads CASSRRPDRGRSYEQYF. CDR3 nucleotide sequence: TGCGCCAGCAGTAGACGCCCGGACAGGGGACGTTCCTACGAGCAGTACTTC.

The chain employs TRBV30 and TRBJ2-5, with a possible D match to TRBD2 (6 bases). Germline CDR1 reads GTSNPN; CDR2 reads SVGIG (reference sequence). This CDR3 has 13 amino acids. V dropped 1 base and J dropped 5 bases, with 11 bases sitting between them. The CDR3 reads CAWSDVGGETQYF. Here the CDR3 DNA reads TGTGCCTGGAGTGACGTCGGAGGGGAGACCCAGTACTTC.

V usage is TRBV6-6 and J usage is TRBJ2-6; no reliable D call. This CDR3 has 15 residues. Deletions cut 7 bases from V and 0 bases from J, with 10 bases between. Germline V gene data show CDR1 as MNHNY and CDR2 as SVGAGI (reference sequence). This CDR3 is CASMASLSGANVLTF. The DNA of the CDR3 is TGTGCCAGCATGGCCAGCCTCTCTGGGGCCAACGTCCTGACTTTC.

The V and J genes are TRBV10-3 and TRBJ1-2; the match to TRBD1 covers 8 bases. The CDR3 sequence is 15 residues long. The germline CDR1 and CDR2 sequences are ENHRY and SYGVKD. V dropped 6 bases and J dropped 2; count of bases not matched to a gene: 8. The CDR3 coding sequence is TGTGCCATCAGCGTCTTCACAGGGGGAAACTATGGCTACACCTTC. Protein product: CAISVFTGGNYGYTF.

For this clonotype: The germline gene is not matched at one end of the junction; a read error may be the cause. This chain connects TRBV10-3 to TRBJ2-7; D tentatively reads TRBD1 or TRBD2 (6 bases each). CDR1 and CDR2 from the germline V gene are ENHRY and SYGVKD. The CDR3 covers 15 residues. Here the CDR3 reads CASSYNREAFSNQYF. DNA of the CDR3: TGTGCCAGCAGTTACAACAGGGAGGCCTTTAGCAATCAGTACTTC.

The V and J genes are TRBV6-1 and TRBJ2-7; D gene unclear. Germline V gene lookup returns CDR1 MNHNS and CDR2 SASEGT. The CDR3 loop spans 14 amino acids. The V end lost 3 bases, the J end lost 4 bases, and 13 bases lay between the germline ends. Here the CDR3 reads CASSETYSGYEQYF. In nucleotides, the CDR3 is TGTGCCAGCAGTGAGACCTACTCAGGATACGAGCAGTACTTC.